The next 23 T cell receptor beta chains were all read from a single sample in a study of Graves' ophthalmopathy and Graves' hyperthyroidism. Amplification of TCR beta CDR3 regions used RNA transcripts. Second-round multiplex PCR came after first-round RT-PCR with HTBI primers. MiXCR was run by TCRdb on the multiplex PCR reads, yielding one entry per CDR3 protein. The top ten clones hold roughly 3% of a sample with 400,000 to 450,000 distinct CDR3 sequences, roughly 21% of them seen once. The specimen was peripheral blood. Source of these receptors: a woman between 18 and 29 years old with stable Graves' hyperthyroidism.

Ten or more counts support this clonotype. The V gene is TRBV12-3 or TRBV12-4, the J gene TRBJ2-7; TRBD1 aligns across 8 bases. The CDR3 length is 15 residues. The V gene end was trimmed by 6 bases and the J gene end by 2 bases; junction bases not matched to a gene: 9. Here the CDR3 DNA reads TGTGCCAGCAGCCCACCCGGGACAGGAACCTACGAGCAGTACTTC. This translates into CASSPPGTGTYEQYF.

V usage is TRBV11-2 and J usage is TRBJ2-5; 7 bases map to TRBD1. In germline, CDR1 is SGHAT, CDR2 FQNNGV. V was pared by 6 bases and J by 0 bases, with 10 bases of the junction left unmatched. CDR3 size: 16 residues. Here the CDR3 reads CASRYNRGPYQETQYF. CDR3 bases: TGTGCCAGCAGATATAACAGGGGTCCGTACCAAGAGACCCAGTACTTC. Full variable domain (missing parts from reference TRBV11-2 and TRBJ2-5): EAGVAQSPRYKIIEKRQSVAFWCNPISGHATLYWYQQILGQGPKLLIQFQNNGVVDDSQLPKDRFSAERLKGVDSTLKIQPAKLEDSAVYLCASRYNRGPYQETQYFGPGTRLLVL.

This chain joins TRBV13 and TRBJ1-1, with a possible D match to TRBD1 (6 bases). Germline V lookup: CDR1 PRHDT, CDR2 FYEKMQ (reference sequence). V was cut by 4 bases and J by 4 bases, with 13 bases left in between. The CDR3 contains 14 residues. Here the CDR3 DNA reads TGTGCCAGCAGCTCACAGGGCCGGATCACTGAAGCTTTCTTT. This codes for CASSSQGRITEAFF. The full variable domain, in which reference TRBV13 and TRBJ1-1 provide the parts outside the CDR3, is AAGVIQSPRHLIKEKRETATLKCYPIPRHDTVYWYQQGPGQDPQFLISFYEKMQSDKGSIPDRFSAQQFSDYHSELNMSSLELGDSALYFCASSSQGRITEAFFGQGTRLTVV.

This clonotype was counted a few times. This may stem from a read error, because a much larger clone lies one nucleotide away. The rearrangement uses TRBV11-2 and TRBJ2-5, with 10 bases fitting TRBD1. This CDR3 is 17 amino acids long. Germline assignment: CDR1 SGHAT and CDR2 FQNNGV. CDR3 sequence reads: CASSLDGTGVGQETKYF. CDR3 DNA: TGTGCCAGCAGCTTAGATGGGACAGGGGTTGGCCAAGAGACCAAGTACTTC.

CDR3 amino acids: CASSYSPGQDWTEAFF. CDR3 DNA: TGTGCCAGCAGTTACTCGCCGGGACAGGATTGGACTGAAGCTTTCTTT. V gene TRBV6-5 combines with J gene TRBJ1-1; TRBD1 matches 8 bases. Germline V gene data show CDR1 as MNHEY and CDR2 as SVGAGI. The trim removed 0 bases at V and 5 bases at J, leaving 8 bases unmatched. The CDR3 consists of 16 residues.

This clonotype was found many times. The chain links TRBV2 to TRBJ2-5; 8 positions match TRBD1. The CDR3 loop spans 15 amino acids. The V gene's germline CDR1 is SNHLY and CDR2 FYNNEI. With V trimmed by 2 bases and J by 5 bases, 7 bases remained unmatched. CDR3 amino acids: CASSESQGAWETQYF. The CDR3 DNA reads TGTGCCAGCAGTGAAAGCCAGGGGGCTTGGGAGACCCAGTACTTC.

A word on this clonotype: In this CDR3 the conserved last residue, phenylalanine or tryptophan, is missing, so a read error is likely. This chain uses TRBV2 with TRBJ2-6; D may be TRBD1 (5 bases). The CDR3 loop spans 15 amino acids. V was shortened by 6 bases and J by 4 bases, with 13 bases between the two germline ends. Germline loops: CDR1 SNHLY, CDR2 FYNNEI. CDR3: CASRGRQTGANVLTL. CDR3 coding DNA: TGTGCCAGCAGGGGTCGACAGACCGGGGCCAACGTCCTGACTCTC.

In DNA form, the CDR3 reads TGTGCCTCCTCAGTGGGAGGACAGCACACTGAAGCTTTCTTT. It encodes CASSVGGQHTEAFF. This chain connects TRBV30 to TRBJ1-1; TRBD1 might be the D (6 bases). The V gene lost 7 bases and the J gene lost 3 bases, with 18 bases spanning the gap. The length of the CDR3 is 14 residues. Germline V CDR1 and CDR2: GTSNPN, SVGIG (reference sequence).

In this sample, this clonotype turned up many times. The CDR3 here is CSARVRGRALYEQYF. Here the CDR3 DNA reads TGCAGTGCTAGAGTAAGAGGGAGGGCCCTCTACGAGCAGTACTTC. The gene calls are TRBV20-1 and TRBJ2-7, with 7 bases identical to TRBD2. Trimming at V came to 1 base and at J to 3 bases, leaving 9 bases not matched to a gene. The CDR3 has 15 residues. Germline assignment: CDR1 DFQATT and CDR2 SNEGSKA (reference sequence).

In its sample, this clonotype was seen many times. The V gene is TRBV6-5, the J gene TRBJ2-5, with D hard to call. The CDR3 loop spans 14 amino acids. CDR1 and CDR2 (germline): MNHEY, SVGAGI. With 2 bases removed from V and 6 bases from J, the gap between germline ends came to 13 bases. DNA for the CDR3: TGTGCCAGCAGTTACAGCCAGAGCGCGAAGACCCAGTACTTC. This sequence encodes CASSYSQSAKTQYF.

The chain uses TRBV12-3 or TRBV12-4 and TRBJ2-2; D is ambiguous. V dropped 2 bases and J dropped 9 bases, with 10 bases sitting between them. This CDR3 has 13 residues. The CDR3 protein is CASSLIMGRELFF. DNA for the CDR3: TGTGCCAGCAGTTTAATAATGGGCAGGGAGCTGTTTTTT.

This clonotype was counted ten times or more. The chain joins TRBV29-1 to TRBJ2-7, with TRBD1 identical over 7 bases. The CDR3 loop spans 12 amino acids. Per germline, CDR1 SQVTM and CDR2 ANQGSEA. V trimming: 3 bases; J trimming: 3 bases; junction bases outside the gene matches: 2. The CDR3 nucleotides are TGCAGCGTTGATGCAGGGGGCTACGAGCAGTACTTC. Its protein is CSVDAGGYEQYF.

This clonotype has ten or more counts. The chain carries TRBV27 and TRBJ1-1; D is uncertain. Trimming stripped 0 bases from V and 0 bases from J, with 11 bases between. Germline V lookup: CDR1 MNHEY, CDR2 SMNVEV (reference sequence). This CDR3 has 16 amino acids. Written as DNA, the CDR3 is TGTGCCAGCAGTTTATCGGTTCGTAGCATGAACACTGAAGCTTTCTTT. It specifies CASSLSVRSMNTEAFF.

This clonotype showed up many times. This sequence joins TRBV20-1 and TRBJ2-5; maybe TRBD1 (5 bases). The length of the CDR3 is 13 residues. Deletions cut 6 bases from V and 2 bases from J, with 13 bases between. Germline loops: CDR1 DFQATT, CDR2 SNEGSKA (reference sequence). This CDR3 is CSAPRQSQETQYF. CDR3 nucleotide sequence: TGCAGTGCCCCCCGACAGTCTCAAGAGACCCAGTACTTC.

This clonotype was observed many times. CDR3 protein: CASRSELFYGYTF. In DNA, the CDR3 is TGTGCCAGCAGATCGGAACTTTTTTATGGCTACACCTTC. The V and J genes are TRBV6-2 or TRBV6-3 and TRBJ1-2; D is unresolved. The CDR3 has 13 amino acids. V was cut by 6 bases and J by 5 bases, with 13 bases left in between. Germline V gene lookup returns CDR1 MNHEY and CDR2 SVGEGT.

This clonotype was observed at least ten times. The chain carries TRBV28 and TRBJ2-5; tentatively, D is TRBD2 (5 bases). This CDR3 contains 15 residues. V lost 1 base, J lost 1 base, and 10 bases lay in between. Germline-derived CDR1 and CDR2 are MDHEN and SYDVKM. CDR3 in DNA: TGTGCCAGCAGTTTATTCGAGGGTACCCAAGAGACCCAGTACTTC. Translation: CASSLFEGTQETQYF.

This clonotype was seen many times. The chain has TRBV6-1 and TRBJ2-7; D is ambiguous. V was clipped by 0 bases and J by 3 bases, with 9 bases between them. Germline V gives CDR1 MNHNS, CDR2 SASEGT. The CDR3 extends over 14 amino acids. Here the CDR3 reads CASSEALLDYEQYF. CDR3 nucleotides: TGTGCCAGCAGTGAAGCGCTTCTGGACTACGAGCAGTACTTC.

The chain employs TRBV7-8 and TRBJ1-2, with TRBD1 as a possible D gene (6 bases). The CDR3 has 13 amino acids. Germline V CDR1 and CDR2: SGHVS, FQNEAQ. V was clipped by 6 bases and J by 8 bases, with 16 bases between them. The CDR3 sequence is CASSFRTEGGYTF. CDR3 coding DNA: TGTGCCAGCAGTTTTAGGACAGAAGGCGGCTACACCTTC.

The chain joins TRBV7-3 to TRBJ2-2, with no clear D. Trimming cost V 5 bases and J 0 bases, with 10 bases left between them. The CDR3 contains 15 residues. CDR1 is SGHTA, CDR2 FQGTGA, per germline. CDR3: CASSLDYANTGELFF. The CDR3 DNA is TGTGCCAGCAGCCTAGATTACGCGAACACCGGGGAGCTGTTTTTT.

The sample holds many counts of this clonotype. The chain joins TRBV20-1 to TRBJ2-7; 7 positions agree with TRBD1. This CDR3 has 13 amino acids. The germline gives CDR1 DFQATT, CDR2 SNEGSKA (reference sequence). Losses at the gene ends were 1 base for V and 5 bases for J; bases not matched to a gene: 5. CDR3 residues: CSARVRGLNEQYF. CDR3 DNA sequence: TGCAGTGCTAGAGTTAGGGGGCTCAACGAGCAGTACTTC.

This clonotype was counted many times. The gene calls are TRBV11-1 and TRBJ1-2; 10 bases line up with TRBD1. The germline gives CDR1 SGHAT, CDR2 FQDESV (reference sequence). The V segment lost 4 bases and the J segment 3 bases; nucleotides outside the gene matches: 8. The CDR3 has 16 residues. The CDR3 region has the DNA TGTGCCAGCAGCTCGGGTTCGACAGGGGGCGACTATGGCTACACCTTC. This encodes CASSSGSTGGDYGYTF.

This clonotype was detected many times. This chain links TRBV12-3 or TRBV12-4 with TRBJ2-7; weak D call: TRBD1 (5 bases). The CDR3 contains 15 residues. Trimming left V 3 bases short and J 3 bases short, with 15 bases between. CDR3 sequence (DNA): TGTGCCAGCAGTTTGAGCCCCGGTCAGGGCTACGAGCAGTACTTC. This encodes CASSLSPGQGYEQYF.

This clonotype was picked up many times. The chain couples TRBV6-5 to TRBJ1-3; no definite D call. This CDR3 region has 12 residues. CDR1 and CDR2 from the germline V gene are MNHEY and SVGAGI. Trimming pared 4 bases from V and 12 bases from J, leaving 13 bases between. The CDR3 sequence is CASSSTSLVIYF. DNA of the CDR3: TGTGCCAGCAGTTCCACCTCTCTCGTCATATATTTT.